Listed below are T cell receptor beta chains from one sample, sequenced in a study of a mutant IDH1 vaccine in newly diagnosed glioma. Profiling relied on immunoSEQ multiplex PCR, and the TCRdb table lists in-frame clones only, not all of them. The table lists roughly 84,000 clones, over 70% of them singletons. The specimen was PBMCs, collected from a glioma patient treated with radiotherapy, temozolomide or both. These receptors all stem from a man aged 40-50 years with glioma. Some clones in this sample may be carry-over from other donors' samples. The CDR3 runs from the conserved cysteine through the conserved F or W. Each record gives: V gene, clone size, CDR3 length, D gene, J gene, CDR3 protein, CDR3 DNA. D genes are given only for firm matches. Only some rows state a clone size, as once, few, many or a class for expanded clones.

>TRBV4-2|NA|16|TRBD2|TRBJ2-2
CASSTDASGGAGELFF
TGTGCCAGCAGCACAGACGCTAGCGGGGGGGCCGGGGAGCTGTTTTTT
>TRBV6-7|NA|10|NA|TRBJ1-4
CASSNEKLFF
TGTGCCAGCAGTAATGAAAAACTGTTTTTT
>TRBV2|NA|14|NA|TRBJ1-5
CASSDRGGNQPQHF
TGTGCCAGCAGTGACAGGGGCGGCAATCAGCCCCAGCATTTT
>TRBV25-1|NA|11|NA|TRBJ2-7
CASSVLGEQYF
TGTGCCAGCAGTGTCCTCGGTGAGCAGTACTTC
>TRBV19|NA|15|TRBD1|TRBJ2-5
CASSFGDRAGETQYF
TGTGCCAGTAGTTTCGGGGACAGGGCTGGGGAGACCCAGTACTTC
>TRBV19|NA|17|TRBD1|TRBJ1-2
CASSSGTGSFGSYGYTF
TGTGCCAGTAGTTCCGGGACAGGGAGTTTCGGGAGCTATGGCTACACCTTC
>TRBV29-1|few|15|NA|TRBJ1-1
CSVRGGTGMNTEAFF
TGCAGCGTCCGTGGGGGGACGGGAATGAACACTGAAGCTTTCTTT
>TRBV2|NA|16|NA|TRBJ2-5
CASTLDSLSGQETQYF
TGTGCCAGCACCCTGGACAGCTTATCAGGCCAAGAGACCCAGTACTTC
>TRBV7-9|NA|12|NA|TRBJ2-1
CASSPGLNEQFF
TGTGCCAGCAGCCCAGGGCTGAATGAGCAGTTCTTC
>TRBV19|few|14|NA|TRBJ1-2
CASSIAGLVYGYTF
TGTGCCAGTAGTATTGCAGGGTTGGTCTATGGCTACACCTTC
>TRBV9|once|17|NA|TRBJ1-6
CASSVGTDQTYNSPLHF
TGTGCCAGCAGCGTAGGGACAGACCAAACCTATAATTCACCCCTCCACTTT
>TRBV18|NA|13|TRBD2|TRBJ2-3
CASSDTSVDTQYF
TGTGCCAGCTCAGACACTAGCGTCGATACGCAGTATTTT
>TRBV6-1|NA|11|NA|TRBJ1-4
CASYVGEKLFF
TGTGCCAGCTACGTGGGGGAAAAACTGTTTTTT
>TRBV19|NA|12|NA|TRBJ2-2
CASTLPPGELFF
TGTGCCAGTACCCTTCCCCCCGGGGAGCTGTTTTTT
>TRBV7-2|NA|14|TRBD1|TRBJ2-5
CASSFLTGGETQYF
TGTGCCAGCAGCTTCCTGACAGGGGGAGAGACCCAGTACTTC
>TRBV5-1|few|16|NA|TRBJ2-4
CASSLAGSSLQNIQYF
TGCGCCAGCAGCTTGGCCGGTTCTAGCCTCCAAAACATTCAGTACTTC
>TRBV5-6|once|16|NA|TRBJ2-1
CASSRSGAGSWDEQFF
TGTGCCAGCAGCCGGAGTGGTGCGGGTTCTTGGGATGAGCAGTTCTTC
>TRBV10-3|NA|14|TRBD2|TRBJ2-1
CATRLAGGLLEQFF
TGTGCCACCAGACTAGCGGGGGGGCTGCTTGAGCAGTTCTTC
>TRBV10-1|NA|16|NA|TRBJ2-4
CASSESGVGARDIQYF
TGCGCCAGCAGTGAGTCGGGTGTAGGGGCTCGGGACATTCAGTACTTC
>TRBV12-5|NA|17|TRBD2|TRBJ2-7
CASGLVVGGWSSYEQYF
TGTGCTAGTGGTTTGGTAGTGGGAGGGTGGAGCTCCTACGAGCAGTACTTC
>TRBV7-9|NA|18|TRBD1|TRBJ1-2
CASSPRRDRGEANYGYTF
TGTGCCAGCAGCCCGAGGAGGGACAGGGGGGAGGCTAACTATGGCTACACCTTC
>TRBV5-1|NA|16|TRBD1|TRBJ1-3
CASSAEQGSSGNTIYF
TGCGCCAGCAGCGCGGAACAGGGGAGCTCTGGAAACACCATATATTTT
>TRBV30|NA|14|NA|TRBJ1-4
CAWSIGATNEKLFF
TGTGCCTGGAGTATTGGGGCAACTAATGAAAAACTGTTTTTT
>TRBV2|once|14|NA|TRBJ1-4
CASRRRGANEKLFF
TGTGCCAGCAGGCGACGCGGGGCAAATGAAAAACTGTTTTTT
>TRBV6-5|once|14|NA|TRBJ1-2
CASSYSTGGYGYTF
TGTGCCAGCAGTTACTCGACGGGTGGCTATGGCTACACCTTC
>TRBV6-6|NA|15|NA|TRBJ2-3
CASSYSSQGGNTQYF
TGTGCCAGCAGTTACTCGAGCCAAGGCGGTAATACGCAGTATTTT
>TRBV4-1|NA|16|NA|TRBJ2-2
CASSLQGGGLTGELFF
TGCGCCAGCAGCCTTCAAGGGGGGGGGCTCACCGGGGAGCTGTTTTTT
>TRBV6-5|NA|16|TRBD2|TRBJ2-5
CASSSGLAGGQETQYF
TGTGCCAGCAGTTCCGGACTAGCGGGGGGGCAAGAGACCCAGTACTTC